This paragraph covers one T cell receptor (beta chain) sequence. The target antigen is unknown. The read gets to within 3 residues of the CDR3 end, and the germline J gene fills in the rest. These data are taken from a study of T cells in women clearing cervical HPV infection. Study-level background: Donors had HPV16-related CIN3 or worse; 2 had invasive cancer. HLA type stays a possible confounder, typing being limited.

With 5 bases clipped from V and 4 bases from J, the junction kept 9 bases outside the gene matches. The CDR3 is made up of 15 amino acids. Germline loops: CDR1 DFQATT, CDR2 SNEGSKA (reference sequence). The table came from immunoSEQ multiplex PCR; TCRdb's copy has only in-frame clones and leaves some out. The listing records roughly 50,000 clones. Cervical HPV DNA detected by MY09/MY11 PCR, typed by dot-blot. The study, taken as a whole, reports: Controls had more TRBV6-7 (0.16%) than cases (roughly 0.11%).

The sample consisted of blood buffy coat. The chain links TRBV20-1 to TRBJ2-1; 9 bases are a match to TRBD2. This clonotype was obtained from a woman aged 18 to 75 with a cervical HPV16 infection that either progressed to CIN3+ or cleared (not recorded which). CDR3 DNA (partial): TGCAGTGCTCAAGAGCGGGGGGCTGGGTACAATGAG. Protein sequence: CSAQERGAGYNE. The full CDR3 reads CSAQERGAGYNEQFF.